A single sample gave rise to the 7 T cell receptor beta chains below, sequenced in a study of blood T cells in healthy people across ages (dated by TCRdb to the mid-2010s). The method behind the library was 5' RACE. The run used an Illumina HiSeq 2500. A second PCR of about 6 to 12 cycles was performed with a sample-barcoded 5' primer and a J-beta primer mix. The public sequencing data were trimmed at Q25 with fastp and processed into clonotypes with MiXCR by TCRdb, which kept only in-frame beta chains. Every entry covers one CDR3 protein and lists the most common genes and DNA from its rows. The sample table holds fewer than 950,000 distinct CDR3 sequences, of which 53% were seen once. Jointly, the top ten make up about 42% of the sample. The sequenced sample was blood. The receptors derive from a man older than 75 in good health.

At least ten counts were recorded for this clonotype. This chain connects TRBV12-3 or TRBV12-4 to TRBJ2-7; D unresolved. V was trimmed by 1 base and J by 1 base, leaving 8 bases between them. The CDR3 spans 14 residues. This CDR3 reads CASSLGALSYEQYF. As DNA, the CDR3 is TGTGCCAGCAGTTTAGGCGCCTTGTCCTACGAGCAGTACTTC.

The rearrangement links TRBV28 to TRBJ1-2; no definite D call. The CDR3 covers 13 residues. Per germline, CDR1 MDHEN and CDR2 SYDVKM. Trimming took off 6 bases at V and 6 bases at J, with 14 bases between the two ends. The CDR3 sequence is CASSLGFSNGYTF. The DNA for the CDR3 is TGTGCCAGCAGCCTGGGCTTTAGCAATGGCTACACCTTC.

This chain uses TRBV11-2 with TRBJ1-1; a weak D match, TRBD1 (5 bases). Germline-derived CDR1 and CDR2 are SGHAT and FQNNGV. This CDR3 has 15 amino acids. V lost 3 bases, J lost 1 base, and 12 bases lay in between. The CDR3 sequence is CASSLGQGTNTEAFF. DNA for the CDR3: TGTGCCAGCAGCTTGGGCCAGGGAACGAACACTGAAGCTTTCTTT. Complete variable domain (other parts from reference TRBV11-2 and TRBJ1-1): EAGVAQSPRYKIIEKRQSVAFWCNPISGHATLYWYQQILGQGPKLLIQFQNNGVVDDSQLPKDRFSAERLKGVDSTLKIQPAKLEDSAVYLCASSLGQGTNTEAFFGQGTRLTVV.

This clonotype has only a few counts. The chain uses TRBV12-3 or TRBV12-4 and TRBJ1-2; D is perhaps TRBD1 (5 bases). This CDR3 is 13 amino acids long. Trimming shortened V by 3 bases and J by 8 bases, and 13 bases separated the two germline ends. CDR3 nucleotides: TGTGCCAGCAGTTTCGGGGGAAGTCAGGGCTACACCTTC. It yields the protein CASSFGGSQGYTF.

This chain uses TRBV24-1 with TRBJ2-1; tentative D call: TRBD2 (6 bases). This CDR3 is built from 15 residues. Trimming removed 5 bases from V and 4 bases from J, with 14 bases in between. Germline CDR1 is KGHDR and CDR2 is SFDVKD. The CDR3 here is CATSGDGGGYNEQFF. In nucleotides, the CDR3 is TGTGCCACCAGTGGAGACGGGGGAGGTTACAATGAGCAGTTCTTC.

This chain connects TRBV2 to TRBJ1-6; perhaps TRBD1 as D (5 bases). Germline CDR1 is SNHLY and CDR2 is FYNNEI. V was cut by 6 bases and J by 7 bases, with 10 bases left in between. The CDR3 is made up of 13 amino acids. The CDR3 protein is CASRQGSNSPLHF. The CDR3, as DNA: TGTGCCAGCAGGCAGGGTTCAAATTCACCCCTCCACTTT.

The rearrangement joins TRBV9 to TRBJ2-7; D possibly corresponds to TRBD1 (6 bases). The germline CDR1 and CDR2 sequences are SGDLS and YYNGEE. Trimming pared 0 bases from V and 2 bases from J, leaving 9 bases between. CDR3 length: 14 residues. The CDR3 DNA reads as TGTGCCAGCAGCGTAGAGGGGGACACCTACGAGCAGTACTTC. Amino acid sequence: CASSVEGDTYEQYF.